The 7 T cell receptor beta chains below were found in one sample sequenced in a study of Ad26.COV2.S vaccination and SARS-CoV-2 variants. Libraries were prepared by immunoSEQ multiplex PCR; TCRdb keeps only in-frame clonotypes and omits some of them. The sample shows roughly 450,000 clones, around nine tenths of them seen only once. Treatment described: roughly 18 received Ad26.COV2.S at low or high dose, single or two shots; five or six received placebo; per-sample allocation not given. Material that was analyzed had been drawn on day 63 after the first vaccine or placebo injection. The input for sequencing was peripheral blood, taken in a trial of Ad26.COV2.S vaccine versus placebo. The receptors were gathered from a person between 18 and 59 years old who received the Ad26.COV2.S COVID-19 vaccine or a placebo.

The chain uses TRBV5-5 and TRBJ1-3, with unresolved D. In germline, CDR1 is SGHKS, CDR2 YYEKEE (reference sequence). The CDR3 length is 14 residues. V gave up 4 bases and J gave up 0 bases, with 8 bases separating them. The CDR3 reads CASSLDFSGNTIYF. CDR3 sequence (DNA): TGTGCCAGCAGCCTGGACTTCTCTGGAAACACCATATATTTT.

In this sample, this clone turned up once. This chain links TRBV6-6 with TRBJ2-7; D is unresolved. Germline CDR1 and CDR2: MNHNY and SVGAGI (reference sequence). V shed 6 bases and J shed 2 bases, with 14 bases lying between them. This CDR3 spans 14 amino acids. The CDR3 sequence: CASRPGPSPYEQYF. The CDR3 DNA reads TGTGCCAGCAGGCCCGGACCGAGCCCCTACGAGCAGTACTTC.

The chain recombines TRBV6-6 with TRBJ1-1; D uncertain. This CDR3 region has 14 residues. The germline gives CDR1 MNHNY, CDR2 SVGAGI (reference sequence). V lost 5 bases and J lost 2, with 12 bases in between. DNA of the CDR3: TGTGCCAGCAGTAAACCTACAAGTAACACTGAAGCTTTCTTT. This sequence encodes CASSKPTSNTEAFF.

In this sample, this clone turned up once. The rearrangement uses TRBV11-2 and TRBJ2-7, with D possibly being TRBD1 or TRBD2 (5 bases each). Trimming stripped 1 base from V and 5 bases from J, with 15 bases between. Per germline, CDR1 SGHAT and CDR2 FQNNGV. This CDR3 spans 15 amino acids. In DNA, the CDR3 is TGTGCCAGCAGCTTAGTGACTCCCGGGGCGAACGAGCAGTACTTC. As protein: CASSLVTPGANEQYF.

J is TRBJ1-3 and V is TRBV5-5; D is possibly TRBD1 (5 bases). CDR3 size: 16 residues. V lost 4 bases and J 0 bases, leaving 14 bases between the germline ends. Germline lookup yields CDR1 SGHKS and CDR2 YYEKEE (reference sequence). Here the CDR3 reads CASSGGRALSGNTIYF. CDR3 DNA: TGTGCCAGCAGCGGGGGTCGGGCTCTCTCTGGAAACACCATATATTTT.

This chain joins TRBV4-3 and TRBJ2-3, with D hard to call. Germline V lookup: CDR1 LGHNA, CDR2 YSLEER. V was pared by 1 base and J by 2 bases, with 13 bases between. The CDR3 totals 16 residues. Here the CDR3 reads CASSQAPPPNTDTQYF. The CDR3, as DNA: TGCGCCAGCAGCCAAGCTCCCCCCCCAAACACAGATACGCAGTATTTT.

The V call is TRBV3-1 (or the pseudogene TRBV3-2), the J call TRBJ2-3; 7 nucleotides match TRBD2. Germline CDR1 reads LGHDT; CDR2 reads YNNKEL (reference sequence). Unmatched junction bases numbered 11, after V lost 3 bases and J lost 5 bases. There are 16 residues in the CDR3. CDR3 DNA sequence: TGTGCCAGCAGCCATTCTCCGACTAGCTACGGAGATACGCAGTATTTT. Encoded protein: CASSHSPTSYGDTQYF.